This TCR beta chain was sequenced for a study of blood T cell repertoires in COVID-19. Overall study: T cells, B-cell-depleted T cells, or PBMCs provided the cDNA or gDNA that served as material.

Original handling: Nucleated cell counts were estimated from reference gene primer amplification. TCRdb keeps only in-frame clones here, not all; method: immunoSEQ multiplex PCR. V and J calls and clone size are as listed in that table; D and trimming were resolved from the DNA. Among over 85,000 clones, approximately 82% were seen once, and the ten largest hold around 25%. The CDR3 has 12 amino acids. Per germline, CDR1 LNHDA and CDR2 SQIVND (reference sequence). V was trimmed by 6 bases and J by 4 bases, leaving 9 bases between them. The clonotype originates from a man in his 60s with acute or convalescent COVID-19. The rearrangement joins TRBV19 to TRBJ2-5; tentatively, D is TRBD1 (6 bases). Input material: peripheral blood. The CDR3 protein is CASRKDRETQYF. The CDR3 DNA sequence: TGTGCCAGTAGAAAGGACAGAGAGACCCAGTACTTC.